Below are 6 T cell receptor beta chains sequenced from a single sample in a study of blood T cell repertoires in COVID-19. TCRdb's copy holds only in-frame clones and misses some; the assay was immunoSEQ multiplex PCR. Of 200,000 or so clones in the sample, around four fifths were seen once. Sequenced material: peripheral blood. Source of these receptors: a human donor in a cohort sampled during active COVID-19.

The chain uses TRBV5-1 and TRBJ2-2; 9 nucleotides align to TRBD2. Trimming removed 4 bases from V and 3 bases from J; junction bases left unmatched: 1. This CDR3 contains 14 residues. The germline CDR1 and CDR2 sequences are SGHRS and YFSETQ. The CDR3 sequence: CASSRLADTGELFF. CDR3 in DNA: TGCGCCAGCAGCCGACTAGCGGACACCGGGGAGCTGTTTTTT. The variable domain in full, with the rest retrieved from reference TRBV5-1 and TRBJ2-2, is KAGVTQTPRYLIKTRGQQVTLSCSPISGHRSVSWYQQTPGQGLQFLFEYFSETQRNKGNFPGRFSGRQFSNSRSEMNVSTLELGDSALYLCASSRLADTGELFFGEGSRLTVL.

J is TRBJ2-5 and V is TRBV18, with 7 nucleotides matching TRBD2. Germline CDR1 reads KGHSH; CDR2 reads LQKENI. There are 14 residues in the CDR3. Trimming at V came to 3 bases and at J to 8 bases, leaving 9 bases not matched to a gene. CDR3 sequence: CASSPPLAEVTQYF. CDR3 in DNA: TGTGCCAGCTCACCGCCGCTAGCGGAGGTAACCCAGTACTTC.

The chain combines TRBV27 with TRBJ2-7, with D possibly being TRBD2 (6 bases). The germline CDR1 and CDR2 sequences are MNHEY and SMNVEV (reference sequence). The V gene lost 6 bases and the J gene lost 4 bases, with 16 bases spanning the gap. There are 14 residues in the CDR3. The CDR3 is CASSQIAESYEQYF. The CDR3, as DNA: TGTGCCAGCAGCCAGATAGCGGAATCGTACGAGCAGTACTTC.

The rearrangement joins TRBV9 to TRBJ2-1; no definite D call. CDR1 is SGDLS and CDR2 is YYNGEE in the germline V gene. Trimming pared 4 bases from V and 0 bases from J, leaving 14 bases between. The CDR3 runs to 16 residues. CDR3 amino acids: CASSPQAFSSYNEQFF. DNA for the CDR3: TGTGCCAGCAGCCCTCAAGCGTTTAGCTCCTACAATGAGCAGTTCTTC.

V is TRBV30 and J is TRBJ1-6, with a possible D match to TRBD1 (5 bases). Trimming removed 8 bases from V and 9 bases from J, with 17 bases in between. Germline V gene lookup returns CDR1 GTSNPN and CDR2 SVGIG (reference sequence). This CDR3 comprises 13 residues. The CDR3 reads CAVGGTFVSPLHF. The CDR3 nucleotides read TGTGCCGTAGGCGGGACTTTCGTTTCACCCCTCCACTTT.

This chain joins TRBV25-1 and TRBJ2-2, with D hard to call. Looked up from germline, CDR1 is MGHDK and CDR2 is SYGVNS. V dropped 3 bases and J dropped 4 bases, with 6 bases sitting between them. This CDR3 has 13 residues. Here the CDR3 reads CASSERFTGELFF. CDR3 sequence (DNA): TGTGCCAGCAGTGAGCGGTTCACCGGGGAGCTGTTTTTT.